Presented here are 30 T cell receptor beta chains from one specimen sequenced in a study of blood T cell repertoires in COVID-19. This table comes from immunoSEQ multiplex PCR, and its TCRdb copy is limited to in-frame clones, with some not included. The data hold 380,000 or so clones, with roughly 90% observed a single time. Sequences were obtained from PBMCs or T cells enriched from blood (not recorded which). All receptors derive from a woman in her thirties with acute COVID-19.

The genes are TRBV9 and TRBJ2-5; 15 nucleotides match TRBD2. The CDR3 runs 17 residues. Germline V CDR1 and CDR2: SGDLS, YYNGEE. The V gene end was trimmed by 0 bases and the J gene end by 5 bases; junction bases not matched to a gene: 5. This CDR3 reads CASSVGTSGGAGETQYF. In DNA, the CDR3 is TGTGCCAGCAGCGTAGGGACTAGCGGGGGGGCCGGGGAGACCCAGTACTTC.

In regard to this clone: The sample has other DNA sequences that encode this CDR3 too. V usage is TRBV29-1 and J usage is TRBJ1-3; 7 bases are a match to TRBD1. Germline lookup yields CDR1 SQVTM and CDR2 ANQGSEA. The CDR3 spans 12 residues. The J segment lost 2 bases and the V segment lost 6 bases, leaving 1 base of the junction unmatched. The CDR3 region is CSVGTAGNTIYF. CDR3 sequence (DNA): TGCAGCGTAGGGACAGCTGGAAACACCATATATTTT.

The DNA of the CDR3 is TGTGCCTGGAGTCGTGGGGGGGCCTCCTACGAGCAGTACTTC. Its translation is CAWSRGGASYEQYF. This sequence joins TRBV30 and TRBJ2-7; D might be TRBD2 (7 bases). The CDR3 extends over 14 amino acids. The germline V and J ends were trimmed by 2 bases and 0 bases, with 11 bases remaining between them. Germline CDR1 reads GTSNPN; CDR2 reads SVGIG (reference sequence).

About this clone: Other DNA sequences from this sample encode an identical CDR3 as well. This sequence joins TRBV5-1 and TRBJ1-5; TRBD1 agrees at 9 bases. This CDR3 has 14 residues. Germline CDR1 SGHRS, CDR2 YFSETQ. V lost 4 bases to trimming and J lost 7 bases; unmatched junction nucleotides: 6. CDR3 bases: TGCGCCAGCAGCACCGGGACAGGGAACCAGCCCCAGCATTTT. Residues: CASSTGTGNQPQHF.

The chain carries TRBV7-8 and TRBJ2-7, with 7 bases lining up with TRBD2. This CDR3 has 17 residues. J lost 3 bases, V lost 1 base, and 12 bases had no gene match. The germline V gene has CDR1 SGHVS and CDR2 FQNEAQ. CDR3 DNA sequence: TGTGCCAGCAGCTTAGATGTTGGCTTAGCGGGTTTCTACGAGCAGTACTTC. This gives the protein CASSLDVGLAGFYEQYF.

The chain is built from TRBV10-1 and TRBJ2-3; D is possibly TRBD2 (6 bases). From germline, CDR1 is WNHNN and CDR2 SYGVQD (reference sequence). Trimming took off 3 bases at V and 1 base at J, with 20 bases between the two ends. The CDR3 extends over 18 amino acids. The CDR3 sequence is CASSETLTRDSRTDTQYF. The CDR3 bases are TGCGCCAGCAGTGAAACTTTAACCCGGGACTCTCGCACAGATACGCAGTATTTT.

CDR3 protein: CASSSSPGQGGEKLFF. CDR3 sequence (DNA): TGCGCCAGCAGCTCCTCGCCGGGACAGGGCGGTGAAAAACTGTTTTTT. This chain joins TRBV5-1 and TRBJ1-4; 9 bases align to TRBD1. The germline gives CDR1 SGHRS, CDR2 YFSETQ. The CDR3 sequence is 16 residues long. V lost 3 bases, J lost 7 bases, and 10 bases stayed unmatched. Complete variable domain (other parts from reference TRBV5-1 and TRBJ1-4): KAGVTQTPRYLIKTRGQQVTLSCSPISGHRSVSWYQQTPGQGLQFLFEYFSETQRNKGNFPGRFSGRQFSNSRSEMNVSTLELGDSALYLCASSSSPGQGGEKLFFGSGTQLSVL.

The chain uses TRBV10-2 and TRBJ2-1; D is undetermined. Per germline, CDR1 WSHSY and CDR2 SAAADI. The CDR3 is 14 residues long. With 8 bases removed from V and 4 bases from J, the gap between germline ends came to 15 bases. The CDR3 protein is CASGVSIGYNEQFF. The DNA for the CDR3 is TGCGCCAGCGGAGTCAGTATCGGTTACAATGAGCAGTTCTTC.

Here the CDR3 reads CASSSGDSGNTIYF. The CDR3 DNA sequence: TGTGCCAGCAGCAGCGGAGACTCTGGAAACACCATATATTTT. The J gene is TRBJ1-3, the V gene TRBV9; D not resolved. The CDR3 is 14 amino acids. The germline gives CDR1 SGDLS, CDR2 YYNGEE. V was trimmed by 4 bases and J by 0 bases, leaving 8 bases between them.

The chain links TRBV6-1 to TRBJ2-1; the D is unclear. V lost 0 bases to trimming and J lost 0 bases, with 15 bases between them. CDR1 is MNHNS, CDR2 SASEGT, per germline. CDR3 size: 18 residues. In nucleotides, the CDR3 is TGTGCCAGCAGTGAAGCGTCCTTGAGGTGGAGCTCCTACAATGAGCAGTTCTTC. Encoded protein: CASSEASLRWSSYNEQFF.

In its sample, this clone was seen once. The gene calls are TRBV7-9 and TRBJ2-3; tentative D call: TRBD2 (5 bases). CDR1 and CDR2 from the germline V gene are SEHNR and FQNEAQ (reference sequence). V was trimmed by 1 base and J by 0 bases, leaving 11 bases between them. This CDR3 comprises 16 residues. CDR3 sequence (DNA): TGTGCCAGCAGCTTAGTATCGCTAGCTAGCACAGATACGCAGTATTTT. Translation: CASSLVSLASTDTQYF.

This clone occurred once. The gene calls are TRBV28 and TRBJ1-1; 8 bases are a match to TRBD1. CDR1 and CDR2 (germline): MDHEN, SYDVKM. CDR3 size: 14 residues. V was pared by 3 bases and J by 12 bases, with 12 bases of the junction left unmatched. Written as DNA, the CDR3 is TGTGCCAGCAGTTTCCGGACAGGGCCGTTACATTCTTTCTTT. Translation: CASSFRTGPLHSFF.

The rearrangement uses TRBV12-3 or TRBV12-4 and TRBJ1-2; 9 nucleotides align to TRBD1. The CDR3 contains 13 residues. Trimming removed 4 bases from V and 10 bases from J; junction bases left unmatched: 7. Here the CDR3 reads CASSYGTGTTYTF. DNA for the CDR3: TGTGCCAGCAGTTACGGGACAGGGACAACCTACACCTTC.

This chain links TRBV18 with TRBJ2-7; 13 bases line up with TRBD2. Germline V CDR1 and CDR2: KGHSH, LQKENI. Losses at the gene ends were 4 bases for V and 3 bases for J; bases not matched to a gene: 3. The CDR3 runs 15 residues. The DNA for the CDR3 is TGTGCCAGCTCACTGACTAGCGGGGGGTTCTACGAGCAGTACTTC. Residues: CASSLTSGGFYEQYF.

The V call is TRBV7-6, the J call TRBJ2-7; weak D call: TRBD1 (6 bases). Between the trimmed V and J ends, which lost 1 base and 2 bases, there was a span of 9 bases. The CDR3 runs to 14 residues. Looked up from germline, CDR1 is SGHVS and CDR2 is FNYEAQ. As DNA, the CDR3 is TGTGCCAGCAGCTTAGGAAAGGGGGCCTACGAGCAGTACTTC. Amino acids: CASSLGKGAYEQYF.

CDR3 loop: CASSDFLALEQFF. Here the CDR3 DNA reads TGTGCCAGCAGCGACTTTCTAGCGCTTGAGCAGTTCTTC. The V and J genes are TRBV5-5 and TRBJ2-1, with TRBD2 as a possible D gene (6 bases). From germline, CDR1 is SGHKS and CDR2 YYEKEE (reference sequence). With 4 bases removed from V and 9 bases from J, the gap between germline ends came to 14 bases. The CDR3 runs 13 residues.

The chain is built from TRBV27 and TRBJ2-1; TRBD1 is a possible D gene (5 bases). The CDR3 totals 15 residues. V was pared by 6 bases and J by 8 bases, with 20 bases between. The germline V gene has CDR1 MNHEY and CDR2 SMNVEV (reference sequence). CDR3 coding DNA: TGTGCCAGCAGCCACCCTCCACCGGTAGGGGATGAGCAGTTCTTC. Translated, it gives CASSHPPPVGDEQFF.

The V and J genes are TRBV7-7 and TRBJ2-1; TRBD1 matches at 8 bases. The CDR3 has 13 residues. V was pared by 5 bases and J by 6 bases, with 3 bases of the junction left unmatched. The V gene's germline CDR1 is SSHAT and CDR2 FNYEAQ (reference sequence). In DNA form, the CDR3 reads TGTGCCAGCAGCAACGACAGGGGCAATGAGCAGTTCTTC. It encodes CASSNDRGNEQFF.

The genes are TRBV19 and TRBJ2-2; TRBD1 matches 8 bases. CDR3 length equals 15 residues. Per germline, CDR1 LNHDA and CDR2 SQIVND (reference sequence). CDR3 DNA: TGTGCTAGTCTGTCGGACAGGGATTTGACCGGGGAGCTGTTTTTT. Translated, it gives CASLSDRDLTGELFF. The full variable domain, completed using reference TRBV19 and TRBJ2-2, is DGGITQSPKYLFRKEGQNVTLSCEQNLNHDAMYWYRQDPGQGLRLIYYSQIVNDFQKGDIAEGYSVSREKKESFPLTVTSAQKNPTAFYLCASLSDRDLTGELFFGEGSRLTVL.

CDR3 sequence reads: CASSLIRTGGSETQYF. CDR3 sequence (DNA): TGTGCCAGCAGCTTAATTCGAACGGGAGGGAGCGAGACCCAGTACTTC. This chain joins TRBV13 and TRBJ2-5, with 8 bases identical to TRBD2. Germline V lookup: CDR1 PRHDT, CDR2 FYEKMQ (reference sequence). The CDR3 sequence is 16 residues long. V was clipped by 2 bases and J by 5 bases; unmatched bases: 10.

J is TRBJ1-1 and V is TRBV6-5; no reliable D call. V dropped 0 bases and J dropped 0 bases, with 8 bases sitting between them. CDR3 length: 15 residues. The germline CDR1 and CDR2 sequences are MNHEY and SVGAGI. CDR3 amino acids: CASSYSQTLNTEAFF. CDR3 in DNA: TGTGCCAGCAGTTACTCGCAAACATTGAACACTGAAGCTTTCTTT.

The V and J genes are TRBV5-1 and TRBJ1-1; D perhaps matches TRBD1 (6 bases). The CDR3 is made up of 19 amino acids. The germline V gene encodes CDR1 SGHRS and CDR2 YFSETQ. V was clipped by 0 bases and J by 3 bases, with 24 bases between them. The CDR3 is CASSLGPYRETYRYTEAFF. The CDR3 DNA reads as TGCGCCAGCAGCTTGGGCCCCTACAGGGAGACATATCGCTACACTGAAGCTTTCTTT.

V and J are TRBV30 and TRBJ2-7, with D tentatively TRBD1 (6 bases). Per the germline V gene, CDR1 is GTSNPN and CDR2 is SVGIG (reference sequence). The CDR3 extends over 13 amino acids. V was cut by 2 bases and J by 1 base, with 9 bases left in between. The CDR3 nucleotides are TGTGCCTGGAGTTCAGGACAGTCCTACGAGCAGTACTTC. Residues: CAWSSGQSYEQYF.

The rearrangement links TRBV5-1 to TRBJ2-3; 7 nucleotides align to TRBD2. The CDR3 spans 17 residues. Germline V gene data show CDR1 as SGHRS and CDR2 as YFSETQ. V trimming: 5 bases; J trimming: 0 bases; junction bases outside the gene matches: 12. CDR3: CASRGLVSGPSTDTQYF. CDR3 DNA sequence: TGCGCCAGCAGGGGTCTCGTTAGCGGGCCTAGCACAGATACGCAGTATTTT.

The chain joins TRBV5-6 to TRBJ1-2; D is possibly TRBD1 (6 bases). Germline V lookup: CDR1 SGHDT, CDR2 YYEEEE. The CDR3 loop spans 17 amino acids. V was pared by 0 bases and J by 4 bases, with 19 bases between. CDR3 loop: CASSLVEGHKAPYGYTF. The CDR3 DNA is TGTGCCAGCAGCTTGGTTGAGGGACACAAAGCACCCTATGGCTACACCTTC.

The chain is built from TRBV5-1 and TRBJ1-5, with D possibly being TRBD1 (5 bases). Trimming cost V 6 bases and J 2 bases, with 9 bases left between them. The germline CDR1 and CDR2 sequences are SGHRS and YFSETQ. The CDR3 runs 13 residues. The DNA for the CDR3 is TGCGCCAGCATTACAGGACGCAATCAGCCCCAGCATTTT. Translation: CASITGRNQPQHF.

The J gene is TRBJ2-2, the V gene TRBV24-1; 7 positions agree with TRBD1. After removal of 5 bases from V and 4 bases from J, the junction contained 9 bases not matched to a gene. CDR1 and CDR2 from the germline V gene are KGHDR and SFDVKD. The CDR3 has 16 residues. CDR3 nucleotides: TGTGCCACCAGTGCCCCGGGTAGGGGGCCCACCGGGGAGCTGTTTTTT. It codes for CATSAPGRGPTGELFF.

The rearrangement joins TRBV12-3 or TRBV12-4 to TRBJ2-7, with 7 bases that match TRBD1. The CDR3 runs to 13 residues. Unmatched junction bases numbered 4, after V lost 5 bases and J lost 3 bases. The CDR3 loop reads CASSPDRNYEQYF. CDR3 nucleotide sequence: TGTGCCAGCAGTCCGGACAGGAACTACGAGCAGTACTTC.

Concerning this clone: Distinct nucleotide sequences in the sample also encode this CDR3. This sequence joins TRBV9 and TRBJ2-1, with 16 bases that match TRBD2. V was clipped by 0 bases and J by 0 bases; unmatched bases: 3. This CDR3 has 19 amino acids. The germline V gene encodes CDR1 SGDLS and CDR2 YYNGEE. CDR3 DNA: TGTGCCAGCAGCGTAGAGGGACTAGCGGGGGGGAGCTCCTACAATGAGCAGTTCTTC. This translates into CASSVEGLAGGSSYNEQFF. The complete variable domain, with remaining parts taken from reference TRBV9 and TRBJ2-1, reads DSGVTQTPKHLITATGQRVTLRCSPRSGDLSVYWYQQSLDQGLQFLIQYYNGEERAKGNILERFSAQQFPDLHSELNLSSLELGDSALYFCASSVEGLAGGSSYNEQFFGPGTRLTVL.

J is TRBJ1-2 and V is TRBV3-1 (or the pseudogene TRBV3-2); TRBD1 matches at 10 bases. The V gene end was trimmed by 4 bases and the J gene end by 0 bases; junction bases not matched to a gene: 5. Looked up from germline, CDR1 is LGHDT and CDR2 is YNNKEL (reference sequence). The CDR3 totals 16 residues. The CDR3 region has the DNA TGTGCCAGCAGCCCAGTGACAGGGGGCCCTAACTATGGCTACACCTTC. Translated, it gives CASSPVTGGPNYGYTF.